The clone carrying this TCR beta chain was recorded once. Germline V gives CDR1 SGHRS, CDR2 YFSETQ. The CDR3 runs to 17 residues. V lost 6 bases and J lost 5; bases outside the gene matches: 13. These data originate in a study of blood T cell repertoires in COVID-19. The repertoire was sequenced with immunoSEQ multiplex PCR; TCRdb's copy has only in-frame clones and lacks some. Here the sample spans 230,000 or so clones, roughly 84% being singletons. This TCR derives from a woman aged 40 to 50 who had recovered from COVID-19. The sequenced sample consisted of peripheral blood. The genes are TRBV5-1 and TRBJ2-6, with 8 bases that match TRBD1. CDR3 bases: TGCGCCAGCACCAAGACAGGGGATTCTTTAAGGGCCAACGTCCTGACTTTC. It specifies CASTKTGDSLRANVLTF.